Shown below are 12 T cell receptor beta chains from a single sample sequenced in a study of CD8+ T cells in alopecia areata. Sequencing used cDNA as its template, made by extracting RNA and reverse transcribing it. Profiled with immunoSEQ multiplex PCR; TCRdb holds only in-frame clones, not every one. The sample shows 150,000 to 200,000 clones, roughly 60% of them seen only once. Treatment specified: oral pan-JAK inhibitor, 5-10 mg twice daily. The specimen comprised CD4+ T cells sorted from blood, sampled at week 24, from a patient treated with tofacitinib. Receptors originate from a human donor with alopecia areata.

The gene calls are TRBV30 and TRBJ2-7; D possibly matches TRBD1 or TRBD2 (5 bases each). The germline V gene has CDR1 GTSNPN and CDR2 SVGIG (reference sequence). The germline V and J ends were trimmed by 1 base and 2 bases, with 12 bases remaining between them. The CDR3 sequence is 14 residues long. The CDR3 spells CAWSDRDPAYEQYF. The CDR3 DNA reads as TGTGCCTGGAGTGACCGGGACCCTGCCTACGAGCAGTACTTC.

The chain carries TRBV5-1 and TRBJ1-5; 10 positions agree with TRBD1. The ends lost 3 bases at V and 3 bases at J; junction bases unmatched: 6. Germline V gives CDR1 SGHRS, CDR2 YFSETQ. The CDR3 contains 16 residues. The CDR3 region is CASSSGTGDYNQPQHF. The CDR3, as DNA: TGCGCCAGCAGCTCCGGGACAGGGGACTACAATCAGCCCCAGCATTTT.

This clone appeared once. This chain connects TRBV29-1 to TRBJ1-1, with D maybe TRBD1 (6 bases). With 4 bases removed from V and 4 bases from J, the gap between germline ends came to 16 bases. The CDR3 runs 14 residues. Germline CDR1 reads SQVTM; CDR2 reads ANQGSEA. DNA of the CDR3: TGCAGCGTTGGCTTTGTAATCAGGGGCACTGAAGCTTTCTTT. It translates to CSVGFVIRGTEAFF. The complete variable domain, with remaining parts taken from reference TRBV29-1 and TRBJ1-1, reads SAVISQKPSRDICQRGTSLTIQCQVDSQVTMMFWYRQQPGQSLTLIATANQGSEATYESGFVIDKFPISRPNLTFSTLTVSNMSPEDSSIYLCSVGFVIRGTEAFFGQGTRLTVV.

This clone was counted between two and nine times. The sample carries other DNA sequences with the same CDR3. The gene calls are TRBV7-9 and TRBJ1-2, with D unresolved. CDR1 and CDR2 from the germline V gene are SEHNR and FQNEAQ (reference sequence). V gave up 5 bases and J gave up 2 bases, with 6 bases separating them. CDR3 length: 12 amino acids. The CDR3 sequence is CASSLGNYGYTF. The CDR3 DNA reads TGTGCCAGCAGCCTGGGGAACTATGGCTACACCTTC.

This clone was seen a handful of times. This chain links TRBV19 with TRBJ2-6; the D gene could be TRBD1 or TRBD2 (5 bases each). The germline CDR1 and CDR2 sequences are LNHDA and SQIVND (reference sequence). V lost 8 bases and J 0 bases, leaving 8 bases between the germline ends. The CDR3 is 14 amino acids. In nucleotides, the CDR3 is TGTGCCAGTTGGGGGTTCTCTGGGGCCAACGTCCTGACTTTC. Its translation: CASWGFSGANVLTF.

The chain couples TRBV7-2 to TRBJ2-7, with 8 positions matching TRBD1. The germline gives CDR1 SGHTA, CDR2 FQGNSA. The CDR3 contains 15 residues. The J segment lost 3 bases and the V segment lost 5 bases, leaving 9 bases of the junction unmatched. CDR3 sequence (DNA): TGTGCCAGCAGCCCCGGACAGGGAGGAGTCTACGAGCAGTACTTC. It is translated as CASSPGQGGVYEQYF. Looking up the rest from reference TRBV7-2 and TRBJ2-7 gives the full variable domain: GAGVSQSPSNKVTEKGKDVELRCDPISGHTALYWYRQSLGQGLEFLIYFQGNSAPDKSGLPSDRFSAERTGGSVSTLTIQRTQQEDSAVYLCASSPGQGGVYEQYFGPGTRLTVT.

The DNA for the CDR3 is TGTGCCAGCAGCTTGGGTAGGGGGTATGGCTACACCTTC. Translation gives CASSLGRGYGYTF. The chain carries TRBV5-6 and TRBJ1-2, with D tentatively TRBD1 (6 bases). Germline lookup yields CDR1 SGHDT and CDR2 YYEEEE. The CDR3 has 13 residues. Trimming pared 0 bases from V and 5 bases from J, leaving 8 bases between.

The chain employs TRBV15 and TRBJ1-2; D remains unclear. Germline-derived CDR1 and CDR2 are LNHNV and YYDKDF (reference sequence). The CDR3 sequence is 14 residues long. Trimming cost V 0 bases and J 10 bases, with 15 bases left between them. This CDR3 reads CATSREGSALVYTF. In DNA form, the CDR3 reads TGTGCCACCAGCAGAGAAGGGTCAGCCTTGGTCTACACCTTC.

The V call is TRBV27, the J call TRBJ2-1; D perhaps matches TRBD2 (6 bases). Per germline, CDR1 MNHEY and CDR2 SMNVEV (reference sequence). Trimming removed 4 bases at V and 8 bases at J, with 21 bases between. This CDR3 has 16 amino acids. The CDR3 region has the DNA TGTGCCAGCAGTTCCCCTCGGGGCGGGGCGGGGTATGAGCAGTTCTTC. It encodes CASSSPRGGAGYEQFF.

The J gene is TRBJ1-4, the V gene TRBV30; TRBD1 might be the D (6 bases). The V gene's germline CDR1 is GTSNPN and CDR2 SVGIG (reference sequence). The germline V and J ends were trimmed by 4 bases and 7 bases, with 16 bases remaining between them. The CDR3 extends over 14 amino acids. CDR3 residues: CAWNKQGLGEKLFF. The CDR3 DNA follows: TGTGCCTGGAATAAACAGGGACTCGGTGAAAAACTGTTTTTT.

J is TRBJ1-2 and V is TRBV4-1; tentative D call: TRBD1 (5 bases). This CDR3 has 15 residues. V was shortened by 2 bases and J by 0 bases, with 10 bases between the two germline ends. The germline V gene has CDR1 MGHRA and CDR2 YSYEKL. Written as DNA, the CDR3 is TGCGCCAGCAGCCAAACCGGGACGGCTAACTATGGCTACACCTTC. Protein: CASSQTGTANYGYTF.

The chain links TRBV5-6 to TRBJ2-3; TRBD2 matches 14 bases. CDR3 length equals 18 residues. CDR1 SGHDT and CDR2 YYEEEE come from the germline V gene. Trimming cost V 4 bases and J 5 bases; bases outside gene matches: 12. CDR3 bases: TGTGCCAGCAGCCCACCGTACCGACTAGCGGGGGGGAAAGATACGCAGTATTTT. It codes for CASSPPYRLAGGKDTQYF.